Shown below are 21 T cell receptor beta chains from a single sample sequenced in a study of shared T cell receptors in the human thymus. Using immunoSEQ multiplex PCR, the repertoire was profiled, and TCRdb retains in-frame clones only, with some absent. The sample has fewer than 700,000 clones, roughly 90% seen once; the top ten hold 0.0095% to 0.013%. The same specimen was also included in a second study, on human thymus T cells.

Sequencing was carried out using thymocytes. The receptors originated from a boy younger than two with a congenital heart defect.

This clone was picked up a small number of times. This chain links TRBV19 with TRBJ1-3, with TRBD1 matching 9 bases. Germline assignment: CDR1 LNHDA and CDR2 SQIVND (reference sequence). The J segment lost 2 bases and the V segment lost 4 bases, leaving 6 bases of the junction unmatched. The CDR3 sequence is 16 residues long. CDR3 protein: CASSTKWTGAGNTIYF. CDR3 nucleotides: TGTGCCAGTAGTACCAAATGGACAGGGGCTGGAAACACCATATATTTT.

This chain uses TRBV27 with TRBJ2-5, with 10 bases identical to TRBD1. CDR1 and CDR2 from the germline V gene are MNHEY and SMNVEV (reference sequence). The CDR3 has 15 amino acids. Trimming removed 6 bases from V and 2 bases from J; junction bases left unmatched: 6. CDR3 nucleotide sequence: TGTGCCAGCAGACTCTGGACAGGGGGGCAAGAGACCCAGTACTTC. Amino acids: CASRLWTGGQETQYF.

This rearrangement joins TRBV7-9 to TRBJ2-7, with 9 nucleotides matching TRBD1. Germline V gene lookup returns CDR1 SEHNR and CDR2 FQNEAQ (reference sequence). CDR3 length: 15 residues. Trimming took 6 bases from V and 0 from J; bases not matched to a gene: 6. CDR3 sequence: CASRSGQGPSYEQYF. For the CDR3, the DNA is TGTGCCAGCAGATCTGGACAGGGGCCCTCCTACGAGCAGTACTTC. Full variable domain (missing parts from reference TRBV7-9 and TRBJ2-7): DTGVSQNPRHKITKRGQNVTFRCDPISEHNRLYWYRQTLGQGPEFLTYFQNEAQLEKSRLLSDRFSAERPKGSFSTLEIQRTEQGDSAMYLCASRSGQGPSYEQYFGPGTRLTVT.

The chain recombines TRBV5-1 with TRBJ2-7; D gene unclear. Trimming cost V 0 bases and J 4 bases, with 11 bases left between them. CDR1 and CDR2 from the germline V gene are SGHRS and YFSETQ. This CDR3 comprises 14 residues. CDR3 in DNA: TGCGCCAGCAGCTTGGGCAGTTACTATTACGAGCAGTACTTC. This codes for CASSLGSYYYEQYF.

V gene TRBV18 combines with J gene TRBJ2-2; 8 nucleotides agree with TRBD1. Germline V gene sequence: CDR1 KGHSH, CDR2 LQKENI. The CDR3 covers 18 residues. V trimming: 4 bases; J trimming: 0 bases; junction bases outside the gene matches: 10. CDR3 in amino acids: CASSRERRTGPNTGELFF. DNA for the CDR3: TGTGCCAGCTCACGAGAACGTCGGACAGGGCCGAACACCGGGGAGCTGTTTTTT. The variable domain in full, completed from reference TRBV18 and TRBJ2-2, reads NAGVMQNPRHLVRRRGQEARLRCSPMKGHSHVYWYRQLPEEGLKFMVYLQKENIIDESGMPKERFSAEFPKEGPSILRIQQVVRGDSAAYFCASSRERRTGPNTGELFFGEGSRLTVL.

The chain carries TRBV28 and TRBJ1-2; TRBD1 is a possible D gene (5 bases). The CDR3 loop spans 15 amino acids. Germline values: CDR1 MDHEN, CDR2 SYDVKM. V lost 2 bases to trimming and J lost 2 bases, with 12 bases between them. The CDR3 DNA sequence: TGTGCCAGCAGTTTAATCCCAGGGATAAACTATGGCTACACCTTC. It yields the protein CASSLIPGINYGYTF.

This clone occurred a few times. The J gene is TRBJ1-1, the V gene TRBV4-3, with 7 bases matching TRBD1. V was pared by 0 bases and J by 5 bases, with 21 bases of the junction left unmatched. Per the germline V gene, CDR1 is LGHNA and CDR2 is YSLEER. The CDR3 sequence is 20 residues long. CDR3 sequence: CASSQDRNGRRTGASTEAFF. CDR3 nucleotides: TGCGCCAGCAGCCAAGATCGGAATGGAAGACGTACAGGGGCTTCGACTGAAGCTTTCTTT.

V and J are TRBV7-8 and TRBJ2-1; 10 nucleotides agree with TRBD2. Looked up from germline, CDR1 is SGHVS and CDR2 is FQNEAQ. After removal of 1 base from V and 7 bases from J, the junction contained 10 bases not matched to a gene. This CDR3 is 17 amino acids long. The CDR3 is CASSLVMVAGGSNEQFF. As DNA, the CDR3 is TGTGCCAGCAGCTTAGTCATGGTAGCGGGAGGCTCGAATGAGCAGTTCTTC.

V is TRBV30 and J is TRBJ1-2; 7 nucleotides align to TRBD1. The J segment lost 2 bases and the V segment lost 1 base, leaving 10 bases of the junction unmatched. Germline CDR1 reads GTSNPN; CDR2 reads SVGIG (reference sequence). There are 16 residues in the CDR3. CDR3 sequence: CAWSGPRQGTNYGYTF. The DNA of the CDR3 is TGTGCCTGGAGTGGCCCCCGACAGGGAACCAACTATGGCTACACCTTC.

The V and J genes are TRBV4-3 and TRBJ2-2; 9 nucleotides match TRBD1. The V and J ends lost 1 base and 5 bases, in that order; junction bases with no gene match: 5. This CDR3 region has 16 residues. Germline V gives CDR1 LGHNA, CDR2 YSLEER. The CDR3 DNA is TGCGCCAGCAGCCAAGGGGACAGGGAGTCGACCGGGGAGCTGTTTTTT. Its protein product is CASSQGDRESTGELFF.

CDR3 amino acids: CASSPLRHIKSYEQYF. The CDR3 DNA is TGTGCCAGCAGTCCCCTCAGACATATTAAGTCCTACGAGCAGTACTTC. The chain employs TRBV27 and TRBJ2-7, with D unresolved. Germline V gives CDR1 MNHEY, CDR2 SMNVEV (reference sequence). The germline V and J ends were trimmed by 5 bases and 1 base, with 18 bases remaining between them. The CDR3 contains 16 residues.

The genes are TRBV28 and TRBJ1-5; 9 bases match TRBD1. CDR1 is MDHEN and CDR2 is SYDVKM in the germline V gene. This CDR3 has 15 amino acids. V gave up 4 bases and J gave up 3 bases; unmatched junction bases: 4. The CDR3 DNA sequence: TGTGCCAGCAGTTCGACAGGGGGTAACAATCAGCCCCAGCATTTT. It is translated as CASSSTGGNNQPQHF.

This clone was seen a single time. The rearrangement joins TRBV7-3 to TRBJ2-2; 9 nucleotides line up with TRBD2. The germline gives CDR1 SGHTA, CDR2 FQGTGA. Trimming took 5 bases from V and 1 from J; bases not matched to a gene: 5. The CDR3 is 16 residues long. In DNA, the CDR3 is TGTGCCAGCAGCCCCAGGACTAGCGAGAACACCGGGGAGCTGTTTTTT. Encoded protein: CASSPRTSENTGELFF. The whole variable domain, filled in from reference TRBV7-3 and TRBJ2-2, reads GAGVSQTPSNKVTEKGKYVELRCDPISGHTALYWYRQSLGQGPEFLIYFQGTGAADDSGLPNDRFFAVRPEGSVSTLKIQRTERGDSAVYLCASSPRTSENTGELFFGEGSRLTVL.

J is TRBJ2-4 and V is TRBV6-1; 12 nucleotides align to TRBD2. Germline-derived CDR1 and CDR2 are MNHNS and SASEGT. The CDR3 is 19 amino acids. V trimming: 1 base; J trimming: 3 bases; junction bases outside the gene matches: 10. As DNA, the CDR3 is TGTGCCAGCAGTGAAGGACTAGCGGGAGTATTAGGGGGCAAAAACATTCAGTACTTC. Its protein is CASSEGLAGVLGGKNIQYF.

The chain links TRBV19 to TRBJ1-2; no firm D call. Germline CDR1 is LNHDA and CDR2 is SQIVND (reference sequence). CDR3 length: 12 residues. V lost 3 bases and J lost 7, with 9 bases in between. The CDR3 reads CASSMSSVGYTF. The DNA for the CDR3 is TGTGCCAGTAGTATGTCGTCAGTTGGCTACACCTTC. Variable domain in full (rest from reference TRBV19 and TRBJ1-2): DGGITQSPKYLFRKEGQNVTLSCEQNLNHDAMYWYRQDPGQGLRLIYYSQIVNDFQKGDIAEGYSVSREKKESFPLTVTSAQKNPTAFYLCASSMSSVGYTFGSGTRLTVV.

This clone appeared a single time. CDR3 coding DNA: TGTGCCAGCAGCTTAGCCCTGGGACAGGGGACCTACGAGCAGTACTTC. Translation gives CASSLALGQGTYEQYF. The rearrangement joins TRBV7-9 to TRBJ2-7, with 10 bases fitting TRBD1. The CDR3 runs to 16 residues. V was pared by 0 bases and J by 2 bases, with 4 bases of the junction left unmatched. Germline CDR1 SEHNR, CDR2 FQNEAQ (reference sequence).

The V call is TRBV7-4, the J call TRBJ1-4; a possible D gene is TRBD1 (6 bases). The CDR3 sequence is 16 residues long. CDR1 and CDR2 from the germline V gene are SGHVT and SQSDAQ. The V and J ends lost 7 bases and 0 bases respectively, with 15 bases between them. The CDR3 nucleotides are TGTGCCAGCATAGTCGGCGGACAGCCAACTAATGAAAAACTGTTTTTT. Translated: CASIVGGQPTNEKLFF.

This clone came up once. This chain joins TRBV6-5 and TRBJ1-4; possible D gene TRBD1, 5 bases. The CDR3 is made up of 15 amino acids. Germline CDR1 is MNHEY and CDR2 is SVGAGI. Trimming removed 5 bases at V and 8 bases at J, with 18 bases between. The DNA of the CDR3 is TGTGCCAGCAGTCGCAGACAGACACACGGCGAAAAACTGTTTTTT. Protein: CASSRRQTHGEKLFF.

The chain couples TRBV7-2 to TRBJ2-1; TRBD2 aligns across 10 bases. With 4 bases clipped from V and 1 base from J, the junction kept 10 bases outside the gene matches. CDR3 size: 18 residues. Germline V lookup: CDR1 SGHTA, CDR2 FQGNSA. DNA for the CDR3: TGTGCCAGCAGCTCACCGCTATTGACTAGCGGGTCCTACAATGAGCAGTTCTTC. Translated: CASSSPLLTSGSYNEQFF.

The chain carries TRBV6-6 and TRBJ2-7; 10 bases agree with TRBD2. Germline V lookup: CDR1 MNHNY, CDR2 SVGAGI (reference sequence). After removal of 8 bases from V and 2 bases from J, the junction contained 12 bases not matched to a gene. The CDR3 totals 16 residues. The CDR3 spells CASGTESGRDTYEQYF. The CDR3 DNA follows: TGTGCCAGCGGAACCGAGAGCGGGAGGGACACCTACGAGCAGTACTTC.

This chain joins TRBV10-2 and TRBJ2-1; no clear D. CDR3 size: 12 residues. Germline V CDR1 and CDR2: WSHSY, SAAADI. Trimming took 5 bases from V and 10 from J, leaving 12 bases between them. Here the CDR3 reads CASSPVPLEQFF. The CDR3 DNA sequence: TGCGCCAGCAGTCCGGTGCCCCTCGAGCAGTTCTTC.